Below are 22 T cell receptor beta chains sequenced from a single sample in a study of T cells after somatic rescue of genetic block. Here immunoSEQ multiplex PCR was the method, and the copy in TCRdb shows in-frame clones only, minus some. The repertoire has 110,000 or so clones, approximately 90% of them found once; the top ten carry 1.4%. Sequencing was done on a sample of peripheral blood mononuclear cells (PBMCs). These receptors all stem from a woman under 30.

The chain couples TRBV5-8 to TRBJ1-2; 8 positions agree with TRBD1. CDR1 is SGHTS, CDR2 YDEGEE, per germline. The CDR3 length is 15 residues. V shed 1 base and J 8 bases; nucleotides not matched to a gene: 10. CDR3 residues: CASSLRDRTAGGYTF. The CDR3 DNA is TGTGCCAGCAGCTTGAGGGACAGGACCGCAGGCGGCTACACCTTC.

The chain employs TRBV7-9 and TRBJ2-5; possible D gene TRBD2, 5 bases. From germline, CDR1 is SEHNR and CDR2 FQNEAQ (reference sequence). V lost 3 bases and J 5 bases, leaving 13 bases between the germline ends. This CDR3 region has 14 residues. CDR3 residues: CASSFWFRGETQYF. For the CDR3, the DNA is TGTGCCAGCAGCTTCTGGTTCAGAGGGGAGACCCAGTACTTC.

The chain uses TRBV4-3 and TRBJ1-5, with D perhaps matching TRBD1 (5 bases). The V and J ends lost 3 bases and 3 bases respectively, with 12 bases between them. Germline V gene data show CDR1 as LGHNA and CDR2 as YSLEER. CDR3 size: 15 residues. The CDR3 nucleotides read TGCGCCAGCAGCCAGGGGGGGTTCTACAATCAGCCCCAGCATTTT. This encodes CASSQGGFYNQPQHF.

This clone has just one count. The chain recombines TRBV6-5 with TRBJ2-7; no definite D call. Trimming pared 0 bases from V and 3 bases from J, leaving 12 bases between. This CDR3 has 15 residues. CDR1 and CDR2 (germline): MNHEY, SVGAGI. Written as DNA, the CDR3 is TGTGCCAGCAGTTACTCAAGGAACTATCTCTACGAGCAGTACTTC. Translating it yields CASSYSRNYLYEQYF.

The chain employs TRBV15 and TRBJ1-1; D is possibly TRBD1 (5 bases). The CDR3 loop spans 15 amino acids. V lost 0 bases, J lost 0 bases, and 8 bases lay in between. The germline gives CDR1 LNHNV, CDR2 YYDKDF (reference sequence). CDR3 region: CATSRDRGVNTEAFF. In nucleotides, the CDR3 is TGTGCCACCAGCAGAGATAGGGGCGTGAACACTGAAGCTTTCTTT. The full variable domain, with the rest looked up from reference TRBV15 and TRBJ1-1, is DAMVIQNPRYQVTQFGKPVTLSCSQTLNHNVMYWYQQKSSQAPKLLFHYYDKDFNNEADTPDNFQSRRPNTSFCFLDIRSPGLGDTAMYLCATSRDRGVNTEAFFGQGTRLTVV.

The genes are TRBV7-8 and TRBJ1-6, with 8 nucleotides matching TRBD1. The CDR3 is 15 residues long. Germline lookup yields CDR1 SGHVS and CDR2 FQNEAQ. V was clipped by 1 base and J by 7 bases; unmatched bases: 3. This CDR3 is CASSLVSGGNSPLHF. For the CDR3, the DNA is TGTGCCAGCAGCTTAGTTTCAGGGGGCAATTCACCCCTCCACTTT.

The CDR3 spells CASSLWAGELFF. Here the CDR3 DNA reads TGTGCCAGCAGCTTATGGGCCGGGGAGCTGTTTTTT. This chain uses TRBV13 with TRBJ2-2; D is ambiguous. Germline V gene sequence: CDR1 PRHDT, CDR2 FYEKMQ (reference sequence). CDR3 length: 12 amino acids. Trimming stripped 2 bases from V and 6 bases from J, with 4 bases between.

This chain connects TRBV2 to TRBJ2-5; D is uncertain. In germline, CDR1 is SNHLY, CDR2 FYNNEI. Between the trimmed V and J ends, which lost 7 bases and 5 bases, there was a span of 8 bases. This CDR3 has 11 amino acids. CDR3: CASKVGETQYF. Here the CDR3 DNA reads TGTGCCAGCAAGGTCGGGGAGACCCAGTACTTC.

The chain employs TRBV10-3 and TRBJ1-2, with D perhaps matching TRBD1 (6 bases). V lost 4 bases and J lost 6, with 15 bases in between. Per the germline V gene, CDR1 is ENHRY and CDR2 is SYGVKD. This CDR3 has 14 residues. The CDR3 is CAISAGGGFNGYTF. CDR3 DNA sequence: TGTGCCATCAGTGCTGGGGGGGGCTTCAATGGCTACACCTTC.

CDR3: CASSLEAFPSYEQYF. As DNA, the CDR3 is TGTGCCAGCAGCTTAGAGGCCTTCCCCTCCTACGAGCAGTACTTC. The genes are TRBV7-2 and TRBJ2-7; D call uncertain. Trimming removed 1 base from V and 0 bases from J, with 10 bases in between. The CDR3 length is 15 residues. Per the germline V gene, CDR1 is SGHTA and CDR2 is FQGNSA.

The chain is built from TRBV6-1 and TRBJ1-2, with D uncertain. Germline V gene lookup returns CDR1 MNHNS and CDR2 SASEGT. This CDR3 has 11 amino acids. V shed 7 bases and J shed 4 bases, with 7 bases lying between them. The CDR3 loop is CASTLSYGYTF. The DNA of the CDR3 is TGTGCCAGCACGCTATCCTATGGCTACACCTTC.

V is TRBV27 and J is TRBJ2-3, with 16 positions matching TRBD2. The germline V gene has CDR1 MNHEY and CDR2 SMNVEV (reference sequence). The J segment lost 4 bases and the V segment lost 4 bases, leaving 14 bases of the junction unmatched. This CDR3 is built from 20 residues. The CDR3 coding sequence is TGTGCCAGCAGTTCAAACCCAATGGGACTAGCGGGGGGGAATTCAGATACGCAGTATTTT. It specifies CASSSNPMGLAGGNSDTQYF.

The chain recombines TRBV7-2 with TRBJ1-4, with D perhaps TRBD1 (5 bases). V was shortened by 4 bases and J by 7 bases, with 16 bases between the two germline ends. Germline CDR1 reads SGHTA; CDR2 reads FQGNSA. The CDR3 runs to 15 residues. The CDR3 DNA is TGTGCCAGCAGCTCCTTGGGGCAGGAAGTTGAAAAACTGTTTTTT. This encodes CASSSLGQEVEKLFF.

The chain couples TRBV28 to TRBJ2-7; the match to TRBD1 covers 10 bases. V lost 4 bases and J lost 1; bases outside the gene matches: 13. This CDR3 has 18 residues. The germline V gene has CDR1 MDHEN and CDR2 SYDVKM. The CDR3 reads CASSSRDRGRGGSYEQYF. DNA for the CDR3: TGTGCCAGCAGTTCACGGGACAGGGGTCGTGGTGGGTCCTACGAGCAGTACTTC.

The J gene is TRBJ1-1, the V gene TRBV10-3, with 11 bases fitting TRBD1. Germline assignment: CDR1 ENHRY and CDR2 SYGVKD. V lost 3 bases and J lost 8; bases outside the gene matches: 11. The CDR3 is 16 residues long. CDR3 in amino acids: CAISDGPGQGGPEAFF. The CDR3 DNA reads as TGTGCCATCAGTGACGGCCCGGGACAGGGGGGGCCCGAAGCTTTCTTT.

This chain links TRBV6-5 with TRBJ2-7, with a tentative D call TRBD1 (6 bases). Germline-derived CDR1 and CDR2 are MNHEY and SVGAGI. The CDR3 runs 14 residues. The ends were cut back, 2 bases at V and 3 bases at J, with 11 bases in the middle. CDR3 DNA: TGTGCCAGCAGTTACCGCGTCAGGGGCTACGAGCAGTACTTC. The encoded protein is CASSYRVRGYEQYF.

The rearrangement joins TRBV18 to TRBJ1-3; possible D gene TRBD1, 5 bases. The length of the CDR3 is 17 residues. Germline CDR1 reads KGHSH; CDR2 reads LQKENI. With 0 bases removed from V and 0 bases from J, the gap between germline ends came to 12 bases. CDR3 in amino acids: CASSPPAQAVSGNTIYF. CDR3 sequence (DNA): TGTGCCAGCTCACCACCGGCACAGGCGGTCTCTGGAAACACCATATATTTT. Using reference TRBV18 and TRBJ1-3 for the parts outside the CDR3, the full variable domain is NAGVMQNPRHLVRRRGQEARLRCSPMKGHSHVYWYRQLPEEGLKFMVYLQKENIIDESGMPKERFSAEFPKEGPSILRIQQVVRGDSAAYFCASSPPAQAVSGNTIYFGEGSWLTVV.

The J gene is TRBJ2-5, the V gene TRBV10-1, with D tentatively TRBD1 or TRBD2 (5 bases each). Germline CDR1 reads WNHNN; CDR2 reads SYGVQD (reference sequence). The V gene lost 4 bases and the J gene lost 3 bases, with 27 bases spanning the gap. The CDR3 is 19 residues long. The CDR3 DNA follows: TGCGCCAGCAGTGTTATGGTTGAGTTGTGTGGGGGAGAAGAAGAGACCCAGTACTTC. Its protein product is CASSVMVELCGGEEETQYF.

The chain links TRBV6-1 to TRBJ1-1; TRBD1 matches at 7 bases. J was trimmed by 1 base and V by 11 bases; bases with no gene match: 7. The CDR3 sequence is 13 residues long. Germline CDR1 reads MNHNS; CDR2 reads SASEGT. The CDR3 bases are TGTGCCGTATACAGGGGTGGGAACACTGAAGCTTTCTTT. Residues: CAVYRGGNTEAFF.

The chain combines TRBV7-3 with TRBJ2-7; the D is unclear. CDR1 and CDR2 (germline): SGHTA, FQGTGA. Trimming shortened V by 0 bases and J by 3 bases, and 9 bases separated the two germline ends. The CDR3 has 14 residues. The CDR3 spells CASSLTGGSYEQYF. CDR3 nucleotides: TGTGCCAGCAGCTTAACAGGTGGCAGCTACGAGCAGTACTTC.

The rearrangement uses TRBV6-5 and TRBJ1-2; 7 bases agree with TRBD1. V lost 6 bases to trimming and J lost 8 bases; unmatched junction nucleotides: 6. The germline gives CDR1 MNHEY, CDR2 SVGAGI. There are 12 residues in the CDR3. The CDR3 region has the DNA TGTGCCAGCAGAACCTACAGGGGCGGCTACACCTTC. Its protein product is CASRTYRGGYTF.

The chain has TRBV12-5 and TRBJ2-1, with D possibly being TRBD1 or TRBD2 (5 bases each). Trimming left V 1 base short and J 8 bases short, with 15 bases between. The CDR3 consists of 15 residues. Per germline, CDR1 LGHNT and CDR2 FRNRAP. The CDR3 loop reads CASGLGRVVGDEQFF. In nucleotides, the CDR3 is TGTGCTAGTGGTTTGGGCAGGGTGGTCGGGGATGAGCAGTTCTTC.